This T cell receptor (beta chain) was identified during a study of early T cells in non-severe SARS-CoV-2 infection. Unique molecular identifiers tagged individual cDNA molecules. TCRdb reanalysed the 5' RACE reads using MiXCR and keeps one entry per CDR3 protein. The profile shows about 54,000 distinct CDR3 sequences, under 8% of them singletons. The CDR3 extends over 17 amino acids. The V gene lost 6 bases and the J gene lost 2 bases, with 20 bases spanning the gap. CDR1 is MNHEY, CDR2 SVGEGT, per germline. The chain combines TRBV6-2 or TRBV6-3 with TRBJ2-4, with TRBD1 as a possible D gene (7 bases). Sequencing was performed on whole blood, taken at baseline. This TCR came from an adult who was a healthcare worker with PCR-confirmed SARS-CoV-2 infection or an uninfected control (not recorded which). The CDR3 reads CASRETGRLTTKNIQYF. The CDR3 nucleotides read TGTGCCAGCAGGGAGACAGGGAGGCTTACGACCAAAAACATTCAGTACTTC.